This T cell receptor (beta chain) comes out of a study of OX40 agonist ivuxolimab in advanced cancers. Study details: Dose-escalation subjects each had hepatocellular carcinoma, melanoma, renal cell or head and neck cancer. Two patients with cutaneous melanoma and one with hepatocellular carcinoma, three in total, showed partial responses. Regarding the study as a whole: CD8+ T cells showed, on average, more clonal expansion than CD4+ cells.

The V end lost 4 bases, the J end lost 5 bases, and 17 bases lay between the germline ends. In germline, CDR1 is SGHRS, CDR2 YFSETQ. The CDR3 has 15 amino acids. With respect to this clone: The antigen remains unidentified.

TCRdb's table, derived via immunoSEQ multiplex PCR, lists solely in-frame clones and lacks some. The data show 75,000 to 90,000 clones, about 90% seen once. The V call is TRBV5-1, the J call TRBJ2-3; D tentatively reads TRBD1 or TRBD2 (5 bases each). The sequence was collected from an adult with an advanced solid tumor such as melanoma, head and neck, liver or kidney cancer. The sample was CD4+ or CD8+ T cells sorted from blood, taken in a trial of the OX40 agonist ivuxolimab. In DNA, the CDR3 is TGCGCCAGCAGCCAGGGACCGACCCAGGTAGATACGCAGTATTTT. Its translation: CASSQGPTQVDTQYF.